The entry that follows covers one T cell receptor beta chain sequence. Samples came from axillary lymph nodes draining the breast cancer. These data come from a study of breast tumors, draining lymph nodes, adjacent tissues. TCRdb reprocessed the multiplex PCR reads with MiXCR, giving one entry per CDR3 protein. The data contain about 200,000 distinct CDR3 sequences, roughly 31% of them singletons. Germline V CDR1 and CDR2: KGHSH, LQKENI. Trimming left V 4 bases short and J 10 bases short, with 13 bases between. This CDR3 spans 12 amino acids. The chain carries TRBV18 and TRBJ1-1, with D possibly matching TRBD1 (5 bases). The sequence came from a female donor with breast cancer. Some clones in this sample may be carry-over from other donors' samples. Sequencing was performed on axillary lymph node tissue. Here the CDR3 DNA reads TGTGCCAGCTCACGCAGGGTGGAGGGAGCTTTCTTT. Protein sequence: CASSRRVEGAFF.